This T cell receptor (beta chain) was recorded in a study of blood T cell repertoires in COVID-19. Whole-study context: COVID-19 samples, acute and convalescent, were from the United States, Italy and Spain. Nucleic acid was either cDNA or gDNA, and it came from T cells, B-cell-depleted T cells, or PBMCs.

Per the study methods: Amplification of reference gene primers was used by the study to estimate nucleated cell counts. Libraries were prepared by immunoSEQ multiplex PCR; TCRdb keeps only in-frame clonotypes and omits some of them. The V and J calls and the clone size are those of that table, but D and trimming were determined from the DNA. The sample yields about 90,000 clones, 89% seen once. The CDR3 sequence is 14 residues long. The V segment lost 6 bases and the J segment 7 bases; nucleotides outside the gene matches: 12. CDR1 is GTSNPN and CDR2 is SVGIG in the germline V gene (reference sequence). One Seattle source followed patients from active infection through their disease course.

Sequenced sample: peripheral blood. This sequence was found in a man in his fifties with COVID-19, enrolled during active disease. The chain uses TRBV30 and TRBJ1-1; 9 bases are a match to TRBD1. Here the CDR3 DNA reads TGTGCCTGCCAAAAGGGACAGGGTTTGATTGAAGCTTTCTTT. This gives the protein CACQKGQGLIEAFF.